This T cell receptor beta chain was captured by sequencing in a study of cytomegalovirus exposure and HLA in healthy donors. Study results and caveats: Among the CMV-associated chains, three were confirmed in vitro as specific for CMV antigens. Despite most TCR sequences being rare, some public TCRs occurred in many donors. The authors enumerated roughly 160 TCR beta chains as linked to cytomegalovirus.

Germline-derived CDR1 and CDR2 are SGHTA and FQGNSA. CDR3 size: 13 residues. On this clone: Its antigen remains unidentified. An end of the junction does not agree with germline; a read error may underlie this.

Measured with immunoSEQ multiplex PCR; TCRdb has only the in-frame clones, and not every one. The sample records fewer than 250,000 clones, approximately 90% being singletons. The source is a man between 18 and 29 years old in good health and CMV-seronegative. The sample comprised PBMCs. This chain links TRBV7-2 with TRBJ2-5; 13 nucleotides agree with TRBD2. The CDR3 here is CASRGLAGEAQYF. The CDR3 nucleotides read TGTGCCAGCAGAGGACTAGCGGGAGAGGCCCAGTACTTC. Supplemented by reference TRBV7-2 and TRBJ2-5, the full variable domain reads GAGVSQSPSNKVTEKGKDVELRCDPISGHTALYWYRQSLGQGLEFLIYFQGNSAPDKSGLPSDRFSAERTGGSVSTLTIQRTQQEDSAVYLCASRGLAGEAQYFGPGTRLLVL.